A single sample gave rise to the 28 T cell receptor beta chains below, sequenced in a study of blood T cell repertoires in COVID-19. Clones were sequenced by immunoSEQ multiplex PCR, and TCRdb holds only the in-frame ones, with some missing. This repertoire shows 130,000 to 150,000 clones, under 90% found once; its top ten account for around 3.4%. Sequenced: peripheral blood. The receptor set was obtained from a man aged 65 to 79 who had recovered from COVID-19.

V gene TRBV5-6 combines with J gene TRBJ1-2; D gene ambiguous. The CDR3 is 12 amino acids. Looked up from germline, CDR1 is SGHDT and CDR2 is YYEEEE. Trimming stripped 1 base from V and 7 bases from J, with 8 bases between. The CDR3 spells CASSLLAGGYTF. In nucleotides, the CDR3 is TGTGCCAGCAGCTTGCTTGCGGGTGGCTACACCTTC.

The J gene is TRBJ2-3, the V gene TRBV18, with D possibly TRBD2 on 8 matching bases. The CDR3 loop spans 18 amino acids. V lost 4 bases to trimming and J lost 1 base, with 21 bases between them. Germline V gene sequence: CDR1 KGHSH, CDR2 LQKENI. The CDR3 DNA reads TGTGCCAGCTCACGAGGGACAGCGGGAGACTCTGGCACAGATACGCAGTATTTT. It yields the protein CASSRGTAGDSGTDTQYF.

The chain uses TRBV19 and TRBJ2-7, with D unclear. The germline gives CDR1 LNHDA, CDR2 SQIVND (reference sequence). V was cut by 1 base and J by 7 bases, with 17 bases left in between. CDR3 length: 15 residues. DNA of the CDR3: TGTGCCAGTAGTATAGCATCGGTAGCAGCTGGGGAGCAGTACTTC. This translates into CASSIASVAAGEQYF.

In its sample, this clone was seen a few times. V and J are TRBV7-9 and TRBJ2-7; 7 bases are a match to TRBD1. In germline, CDR1 is SEHNR, CDR2 FQNEAQ (reference sequence). Trimming cost V 11 bases and J 0 bases; bases outside gene matches: 10. This CDR3 spans 14 amino acids. This CDR3 is CAVFRGGVSYEQYF. CDR3 bases: TGTGCCGTATTTCGAGGGGGCGTCTCCTACGAGCAGTACTTC.

The chain combines TRBV27 with TRBJ2-5; D may be TRBD1 (6 bases). The germline gives CDR1 MNHEY, CDR2 SMNVEV (reference sequence). This CDR3 region has 15 residues. Deletions cut 0 bases from V and 4 bases from J, with 12 bases between. The CDR3 nucleotides are TGTGCCAGCAGTTTATCCTGGGGGCTCCGAGAGACCCAGTACTTC. This gives the protein CASSLSWGLRETQYF.

This clone was found once. The chain carries TRBV7-9 and TRBJ1-4; possibly TRBD1 for D (6 bases). From germline, CDR1 is SEHNR and CDR2 FQNEAQ (reference sequence). Trimming pared 2 bases from V and 8 bases from J, leaving 9 bases between. The CDR3 is 13 residues long. The CDR3 sequence is CASSLTGKEKLFF. CDR3 coding DNA: TGTGCCAGCAGCTTAACAGGGAAGGAAAAACTGTTTTTT. Together with reference TRBV7-9 and TRBJ1-4, the CDR3 gives the full variable domain: DTGVSQNPRHKITKRGQNVTFRCDPISEHNRLYWYRQTLGQGPEFLTYFQNEAQLEKSRLLSDRFSAERPKGSFSTLEIQRTEQGDSAMYLCASSLTGKEKLFFGSGTQLSVL.

The CDR3 DNA reads TGCGCCAGCAGCTTGGAGGGACAGCTTTTGGGGGAGCAGTACTTC. This sequence encodes CASSLEGQLLGEQYF. The chain employs TRBV5-1 and TRBJ2-7; TRBD1 matches 7 bases. V was clipped by 0 bases and J by 7 bases; unmatched bases: 10. Germline V gene lookup returns CDR1 SGHRS and CDR2 YFSETQ. This CDR3 has 15 residues.

The rearrangement joins TRBV2 to TRBJ2-7; TRBD1 agrees at 8 bases. CDR3 length: 12 residues. The J segment lost 6 bases and the V segment lost 5 bases, leaving 3 bases of the junction unmatched. Germline V lookup: CDR1 SNHLY, CDR2 FYNNEI. The CDR3 DNA sequence: TGTGCCAGCAGTAGGACAGGGCGCGAGCAGTACTTC. This translates into CASSRTGREQYF.

This clone has more than one count but fewer than ten. The chain links TRBV28 to TRBJ2-1, with a weak D call TRBD1 (6 bases). V was clipped by 5 bases and J by 0 bases, with 14 bases between them. This CDR3 comprises 16 residues. Germline values: CDR1 MDHEN, CDR2 SYDVKM. The CDR3 sequence: CASSPEGGGSYNEQFF. The DNA of the CDR3 is TGTGCCAGCAGTCCCGAAGGGGGTGGCTCCTACAATGAGCAGTTCTTC.

This sequence joins TRBV29-1 and TRBJ2-3; D might be TRBD1 (5 bases). The CDR3 has 13 residues. CDR1 and CDR2 from the germline V gene are SQVTM and ANQGSEA. Trimming removed 5 bases at V and 0 bases at J, with 9 bases between. Here the CDR3 reads CSVPDISTDTQYF. The CDR3 bases are TGCAGCGTTCCGGACATAAGCACAGATACGCAGTATTTT.

This clone was seen a single time. This sequence joins TRBV4-1 and TRBJ1-2; D is unresolved. The ends were cut back, 0 bases at V and 3 bases at J, with 11 bases in the middle. The CDR3 consists of 15 residues. Germline loops: CDR1 MGHRA, CDR2 YSYEKL. Here the CDR3 reads CASSQDNDGDYGYTF. As DNA, the CDR3 is TGCGCCAGCAGCCAAGATAACGACGGGGACTATGGCTACACCTTC.

CDR3 nucleotide sequence: TGTGCCAGCAGCGTGCAGACCGGGGATACGCAGTATTTT. Translation gives CASSVQTGDTQYF. The chain carries TRBV11-3 and TRBJ2-3; D gene uncertain. V dropped 5 bases and J dropped 6 bases, with 12 bases sitting between them. The CDR3 extends over 13 amino acids. CDR1 is SGHNT, CDR2 YENEEA, per germline.

The chain couples TRBV14 to TRBJ2-1, with a tentative D call TRBD2 (5 bases). Germline assignment: CDR1 SGHDN and CDR2 FVKESK. V was pared by 3 bases and J by 7 bases, with 13 bases between. The CDR3 length is 14 residues. CDR3 bases: TGTGCCAGCAGCCAGACCGGCTGGAGGAATGAGCAGTTCTTC. Its protein product is CASSQTGWRNEQFF.

This clone was detected many times. This sequence joins TRBV12-5 and TRBJ2-1, with 13 bases aligning to TRBD2. This CDR3 spans 22 amino acids. Germline CDR1 reads LGHNT; CDR2 reads FRNRAP. Trimming removed 0 bases from V and 2 bases from J; junction bases left unmatched: 16. The CDR3 loop is CASGLVDRLGGLAGKTYNEQFF. The CDR3 region has the DNA TGTGCTAGTGGTTTGGTAGACCGTCTAGGGGGACTAGCGGGAAAAACCTACAATGAGCAGTTCTTC.

The gene calls are TRBV7-2 and TRBJ2-1; TRBD2 matches at 7 bases. With V trimmed by 1 base and J by 7 bases, 10 bases remained unmatched. Germline values: CDR1 SGHTA, CDR2 FQGNSA. The CDR3 is 16 amino acids. CDR3 in amino acids: CASSLGGRAPANEQFF. The CDR3 DNA reads TGTGCCAGCAGCTTAGGTGGGAGGGCGCCGGCAAATGAGCAGTTCTTC.

The genes are TRBV2 and TRBJ2-2; possibly TRBD2 for D (7 bases). Per the germline V gene, CDR1 is SNHLY and CDR2 is FYNNEI. CDR3 length equals 16 residues. V lost 8 bases and J 5 bases, leaving 21 bases between the germline ends. The CDR3 loop is CASSEERGGLTGELFF. CDR3 bases: TGTGCCAGCTCCGAGGAGAGGGGGGGTTTGACCGGGGAGCTGTTTTTT. The whole variable domain, remainder taken from reference TRBV2 and TRBJ2-2, is EPEVTQTPSHQVTQMGQEVILRCVPISNHLYFYWYRQILGQKVEFLVSFYNNEISEKSEIFDDQFSVERPDGSNFTLKIRSTKLEDSAMYFCASSEERGGLTGELFFGEGSRLTVL.

This clone was seen only a few times. The genes are TRBV10-3 and TRBJ2-1; maybe TRBD2 (8 bases). Trimming stripped 4 bases from V and 8 bases from J, with 15 bases between. The CDR3 runs 14 residues. Germline V gene sequence: CDR1 ENHRY, CDR2 SYGVKD. CDR3 residues: CAISGGLGGDEQFF. CDR3 sequence (DNA): TGTGCCATCAGTGGGGGACTAGGGGGCGATGAGCAGTTCTTC.

The rearrangement links TRBV5-1 to TRBJ1-1; tentative D call: TRBD1 (6 bases). Looked up from germline, CDR1 is SGHRS and CDR2 is YFSETQ. The germline V and J ends were trimmed by 2 bases and 2 bases, with 10 bases remaining between them. CDR3 length: 14 amino acids. The CDR3 DNA sequence: TGCGCCAGCAGCTTCTCAGGGACAAACACTGAAGCTTTCTTT. Residues: CASSFSGTNTEAFF.

This sequence joins TRBV19 and TRBJ2-7, with TRBD2 identical over 7 bases. Germline lookup yields CDR1 LNHDA and CDR2 SQIVND (reference sequence). The V segment lost 5 bases and the J segment 3 bases; nucleotides outside the gene matches: 7. This CDR3 spans 14 amino acids. The CDR3 sequence: CASSLTSAHYEQYF. In nucleotides, the CDR3 is TGTGCCAGTAGTCTCACTAGCGCCCACTACGAGCAGTACTTC.

V usage is TRBV5-6 and J usage is TRBJ2-3, with 13 bases identical to TRBD2. The V gene's germline CDR1 is SGHDT and CDR2 YYEEEE. After removal of 6 bases from V and 1 base from J, the junction contained 5 bases not matched to a gene. The CDR3 runs 16 residues. The CDR3 region is CASIRGLAGGTDTQYF. The CDR3 DNA reads as TGTGCCAGCATCCGCGGACTAGCGGGGGGCACAGATACGCAGTATTTT.

V and J are TRBV7-9 and TRBJ1-2; 7 positions match TRBD1. CDR1 SEHNR and CDR2 FQNEAQ come from the germline V gene (reference sequence). V was clipped by 1 base and J by 4 bases; unmatched bases: 9. This CDR3 has 16 amino acids. The CDR3 nucleotides are TGTGCCAGCAGCTTAGGCCTGACAGGGAGAAGCTATGGCTACACCTTC. Residues: CASSLGLTGRSYGYTF.

J is TRBJ2-1 and V is TRBV18; maybe TRBD1 (7 bases). The CDR3 contains 14 residues. Germline V gives CDR1 KGHSH, CDR2 LQKENI. V gave up 3 bases and J gave up 7 bases, with 13 bases separating them. The CDR3 DNA sequence: TGTGCCAGCTCACCCGGGACAGCGGGTAATGAGCAGTTCTTC. Its protein product is CASSPGTAGNEQFF.

Notes on this clone: This may be a read error, as it is one base from a much larger clone. Other DNA sequences of this sample code for an identical CDR3. The rearrangement uses TRBV6-5 and TRBJ1-6, with D hard to call. Germline CDR1 is MNHEY and CDR2 is SVGAGI. The CDR3 loop spans 15 amino acids. Trimming pared 6 bases from V and 0 bases from J, leaving 9 bases between. DNA of the CDR3: TGTGCCAGCAGAAAGGAGAGCTCCTATAATTCACCCCTCCACTTT. This gives the protein CASRKESSYNSPLHF.

The chain joins TRBV9 to TRBJ2-1; 10 bases are shared with TRBD2. V trimming: 3 bases; J trimming: 4 bases; junction bases outside the gene matches: 16. The germline V gene encodes CDR1 SGDLS and CDR2 YYNGEE. The CDR3 covers 19 residues. The CDR3 here is CASSALQGFGLAAYNEQFF. For the CDR3, the DNA is TGTGCCAGCAGCGCTCTTCAGGGTTTCGGACTAGCGGCATACAATGAGCAGTTCTTC.

V and J are TRBV4-1 and TRBJ2-7; 8 positions match TRBD1. V gave up 2 bases and J gave up 3 bases; unmatched junction bases: 6. The germline V gene has CDR1 MGHRA and CDR2 YSYEKL. CDR3 size: 15 residues. CDR3 protein: CASSQSTGDGYEQYF. The CDR3 DNA reads as TGCGCCAGCAGCCAATCGACAGGGGATGGCTACGAGCAGTACTTC.

The chain recombines TRBV13 with TRBJ2-3; D is possibly TRBD2 (6 bases). The CDR3 contains 17 residues. Trimming stripped 1 base from V and 1 base from J, with 15 bases between. The V gene's germline CDR1 is PRHDT and CDR2 FYEKMQ (reference sequence). CDR3 in DNA: TGTGCCAGCAGCTTAGAAGGTTCGGGAGATGGCACAGATACGCAGTATTTT. This encodes CASSLEGSGDGTDTQYF.

V gene TRBV5-4 combines with J gene TRBJ2-7; 11 nucleotides match TRBD2. The germline V gene has CDR1 SGHNT and CDR2 YYREEE (reference sequence). This CDR3 is 13 amino acids long. With 0 bases clipped from V and 7 bases from J, the junction kept 0 bases outside the gene matches. CDR3 sequence: CASSLGTSGEQYF. In DNA form, the CDR3 reads TGTGCCAGCAGCTTGGGGACTAGCGGGGAGCAGTACTTC.

This clone turned up a few times. The CDR3 DNA follows: TGTGCCAGTAGTATAGCTAATGAGCAGTTCTTC. It translates to CASSIANEQFF. The chain joins TRBV19 to TRBJ2-1; D ambiguous. Germline CDR1 and CDR2: LNHDA and SQIVND (reference sequence). The CDR3 length is 11 residues. V shed 1 base and J shed 7 bases, with 2 bases lying between them.